This TCR beta chain comes out of a study of shared clonotypes between healthy human individuals. General study results and limits: Investigators collected only blood, and repertoires in tissues likely differ.

Around 90 million PBMCs supplied genomic DNA for unsorted samples. Amplification in unsorted PBMC replicate PCRs started from about 280 ng DNA, which equals approximately 28,000 T cell genomes. This table comes from immunoSEQ multiplex PCR, and its TCRdb copy is limited to in-frame clones, with some not included. The table includes fewer than 600,000 clones, roughly three quarters detected once. Comments on this clone: No antigen is known for it.

This TCR was recovered from a woman aged 40-49 years in good health. Some clones in this sample may be carry-over from other donors' samples. Sequencing was done on a sample of PBMCs.

CDR3 sequence reads: CASSPGLAADTQYF. The CDR3 DNA is TGCGCCAGCAGCCCGGGACTAGCGGCAGATACGCAGTATTTT. This sequence joins TRBV5-1 and TRBJ2-3; 11 nucleotides agree with TRBD2. Trimming removed 4 bases from V and 4 bases from J; junction bases left unmatched: 2. This CDR3 is built from 14 residues. Germline V lookup: CDR1 SGHRS, CDR2 YFSETQ.